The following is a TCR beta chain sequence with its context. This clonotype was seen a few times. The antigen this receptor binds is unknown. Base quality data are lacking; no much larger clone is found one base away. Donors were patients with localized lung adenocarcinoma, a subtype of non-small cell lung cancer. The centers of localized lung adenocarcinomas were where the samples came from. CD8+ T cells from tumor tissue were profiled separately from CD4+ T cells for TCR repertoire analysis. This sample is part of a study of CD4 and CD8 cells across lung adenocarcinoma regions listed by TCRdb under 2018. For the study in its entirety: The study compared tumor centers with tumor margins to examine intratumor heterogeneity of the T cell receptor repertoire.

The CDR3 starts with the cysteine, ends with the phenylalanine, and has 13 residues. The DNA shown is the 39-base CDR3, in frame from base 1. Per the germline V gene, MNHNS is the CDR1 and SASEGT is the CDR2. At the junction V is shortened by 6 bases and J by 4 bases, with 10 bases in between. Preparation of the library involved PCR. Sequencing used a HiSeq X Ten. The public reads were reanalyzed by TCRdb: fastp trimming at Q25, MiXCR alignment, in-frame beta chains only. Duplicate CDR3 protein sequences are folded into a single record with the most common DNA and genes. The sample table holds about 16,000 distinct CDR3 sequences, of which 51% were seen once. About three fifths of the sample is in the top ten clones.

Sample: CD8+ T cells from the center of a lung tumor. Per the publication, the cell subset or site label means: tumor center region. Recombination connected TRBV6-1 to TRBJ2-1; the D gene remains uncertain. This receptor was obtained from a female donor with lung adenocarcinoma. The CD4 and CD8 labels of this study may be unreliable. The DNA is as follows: TGTGCCAGCAGAGAGACCCGATACAATGAGCAGTTCTTC. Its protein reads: CASRETRYNEQFF.